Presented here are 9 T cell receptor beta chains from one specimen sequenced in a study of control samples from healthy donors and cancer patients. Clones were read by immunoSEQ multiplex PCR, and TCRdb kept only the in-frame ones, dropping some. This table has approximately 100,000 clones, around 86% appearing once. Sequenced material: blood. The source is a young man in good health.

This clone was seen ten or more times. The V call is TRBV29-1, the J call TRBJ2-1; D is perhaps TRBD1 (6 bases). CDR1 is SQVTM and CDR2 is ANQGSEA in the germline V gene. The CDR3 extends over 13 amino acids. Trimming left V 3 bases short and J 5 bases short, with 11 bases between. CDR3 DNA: TGCAGCGTTGACCCAGGGGCCGACAATGAGCAGTTCTTC. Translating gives CSVDPGADNEQFF.

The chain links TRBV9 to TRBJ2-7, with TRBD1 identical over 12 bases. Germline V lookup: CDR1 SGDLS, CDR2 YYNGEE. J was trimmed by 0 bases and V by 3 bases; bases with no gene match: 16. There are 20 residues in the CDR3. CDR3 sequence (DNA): TGTGCCAGCAGCGGGGACAGGGGGCAGGGTAGCGGACAAACCTCCTACGAGCAGTACGTC. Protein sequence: CASSGDRGQGSGQTSYEQYV.

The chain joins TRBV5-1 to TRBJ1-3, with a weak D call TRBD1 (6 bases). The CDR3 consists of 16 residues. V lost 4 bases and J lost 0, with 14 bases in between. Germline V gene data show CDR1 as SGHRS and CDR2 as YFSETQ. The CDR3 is CASSLGQTFSGNTIYF. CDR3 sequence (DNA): TGCGCCAGCAGCCTCGGACAGACCTTCTCTGGAAACACCATATATTTT.

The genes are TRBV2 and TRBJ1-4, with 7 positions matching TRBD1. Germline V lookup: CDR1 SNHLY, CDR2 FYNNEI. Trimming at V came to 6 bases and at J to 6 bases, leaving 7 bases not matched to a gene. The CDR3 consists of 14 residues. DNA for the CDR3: TGTGCCAGCAGCCAAGGGGGCAGCGATGAAAAACTGTTTTTT. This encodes CASSQGGSDEKLFF.

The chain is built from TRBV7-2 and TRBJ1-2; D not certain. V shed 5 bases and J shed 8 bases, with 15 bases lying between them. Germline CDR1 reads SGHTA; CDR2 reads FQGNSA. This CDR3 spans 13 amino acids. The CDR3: CASSPYTDGGYTF. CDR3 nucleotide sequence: TGTGCCAGCAGCCCCTACACGGATGGCGGCTACACCTTC.

CDR3 amino acids: CASSRQGGIAGELFF. In DNA form, the CDR3 reads TGTGCCAGCAGCCGTCAGGGGGGGATTGCCGGGGAGCTGTTTTTT. The V and J genes are TRBV3-1 (or the pseudogene TRBV3-2) and TRBJ2-2; D is possibly TRBD1 or TRBD2 (7 bases each). Looked up from germline, CDR1 is LGHDT and CDR2 is YNNKEL (reference sequence). Trimming left V 4 bases short and J 6 bases short, with 15 bases between. There are 15 residues in the CDR3.

CDR3 coding DNA: TGTGCCAGCAGTACTTCAACAGGGGGCCCTTTCACCGGGGAGCTGTTTTTT. Translation: CASSTSTGGPFTGELFF. The gene calls are TRBV5-8 and TRBJ2-2; 9 nucleotides align to TRBD1. V was pared by 5 bases and J by 4 bases, with 12 bases of the junction left unmatched. This CDR3 is 17 amino acids long. The germline V gene has CDR1 SGHTS and CDR2 YDEGEE.

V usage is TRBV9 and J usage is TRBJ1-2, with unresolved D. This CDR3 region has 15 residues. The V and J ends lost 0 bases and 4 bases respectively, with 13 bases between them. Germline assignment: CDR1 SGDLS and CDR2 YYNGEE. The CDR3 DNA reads TGTGCCAGCAGCGTAGCTTTAACGGCCGCCTATGGCTACACCTTC. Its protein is CASSVALTAAYGYTF.

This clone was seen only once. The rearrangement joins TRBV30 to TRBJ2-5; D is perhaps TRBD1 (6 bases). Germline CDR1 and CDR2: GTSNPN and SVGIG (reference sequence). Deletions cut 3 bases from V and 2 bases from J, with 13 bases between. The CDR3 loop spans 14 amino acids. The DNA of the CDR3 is TGTGCCTGGAGCGGACAGCCTAAACAAGAGACCCAGTACTTC. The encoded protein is CAWSGQPKQETQYF. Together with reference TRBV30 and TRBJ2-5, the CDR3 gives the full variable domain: SQTIHQWPATLVQPVGSPLSLECTVEGTSNPNLYWYRQAAGRGLQLLFYSVGIGQISSEVPQNLSASRPQDRQFILSSKKLLLSDSGFYLCAWSGQPKQETQYFGPGTRLLVL.